The clone carrying this TCR beta chain was seen many times. The antigen remains unidentified. This sample is drawn from a study of CD8+CD57+ T cells in acquired aplastic anemia. Study-level background: Mean DNA quantity obtained from sorted CD4+ and CD8+ cells was 3.2 ug.

Study outcomes and limitations: Between patients and controls, 25 to 35 CD8+ CDR3 sequences were found in common.

This CDR3 has 14 residues. V lost 7 bases to trimming and J lost 1 base, with 11 bases between them. CDR1 and CDR2 (germline): LNHDA, SQIVND (reference sequence). Patients included in sequencing had previously demonstrated CD8+CD57+ cell expansion by flow cytometry. Severe acquired aplastic anemia was the diagnosis recorded for all patients. Profiles of TCR beta VDJ and CDR3 were generated from a genomic DNA template. Using its own MiXCR run on the reads, TCRdb lists one record per CDR3 protein. Among some 170,000 distinct CDR3 sequences listed, roughly 48% were seen once. The chain couples TRBV19 to TRBJ1-3, with no clear D. The TCR comes from a human donor with aplastic anemia. The sample comprised sorted CD4+, CD8+, or CD8+CD57+ T cells (not recorded which) from PBMCs. CDR3 loop: CASIYSPSGNTIYF. The CDR3 DNA is TGTGCCAGTATTTACAGCCCTTCTGGAAACACCATATATTTT.